A selection of T cell receptor beta chains follows, all from one sample in a study of blood T cell repertoires in COVID-19. The repertoire was sequenced with immunoSEQ multiplex PCR; TCRdb's copy has only in-frame clones and lacks some. The sample contains about 160,000 clones, about 80% of which appear only once. The sample was peripheral blood. Receptor source: a woman older than 75 with acute or convalescent COVID-19. Both conserved end residues are trimmed from each CDR3.

TRBV11-2 | 11 | ASSFNRYNEQF
TRBV12-3/TRBV12-4 | 11 | ASRDGTQYGYT
TRBV2 | 11 | ASSAGAVNEQF
TRBV5-1 | 16 | ASSTGTSGDLNTGELF
TRBV27 | 12 | ASSSRVRSQPQH
TRBV5-4 | 13 | ASSLEAGANYGYT
TRBV6-5 | 13 | ASSPGTRGGNEQY
TRBV5-4 | 13 | ASSPGTSGRDEQF
TRBV9 | 13 | ASSVAQGWTGELF
TRBV7-9 | 12 | ASSSTGTIYGYT
TRBV19 | 14 | ASSTPRIRTYNEQF
TRBV5-1 | 13 | ASSLVPGSYNEQF
TRBV6-6 | 14 | ASRGLAGEHYNEQF
TRBV10-3 | 9 | ATKETYGYT
TRBV7-2 | 13 | ASSLGQGTTYGYT
TRBV12-3/TRBV12-4 | 11 | ASSLEAQQPQH
TRBV19 | 11 | ASSMRETGGYT
TRBV2 | 14 | ASSGLPPSGDSPLH
TRBV24-1 | 9 | ATSQSDTQY
TRBV5-1 | 13 | ASSPGTLGTDTQY
TRBV19 | 12 | AGRVAGNTGELF
TRBV5-5 | 13 | ASSIAGQTTYEQY
TRBV11-2 | 12 | ASSQGASGRAVY
TRBV5-1 | 13 | ASSLSTGLVYEQY
TRBV5-1 | 11 | ASSLTGITEAF
TRBV27 | 13 | ASSFWDRVNNEQF
TRBV29-1 | 12 | SVIRTDRDYGYT
TRBV27 | 13 | ASSLGGAYPHEQY
TRBV30 | 14 | AWSLGEAGGNQPQH